The clone carrying this T cell receptor beta chain was observed many times. What it binds is not known. The sample is drawn from a study of early T cells in non-severe SARS-CoV-2 infection. Study-level background: From unsorted whole blood, bulk RNA was sequenced, and the chains remained unpaired.

MiXCR was run by TCRdb on the 5' RACE reads, yielding one entry per CDR3 protein. Altogether more than 80,000 distinct CDR3 sequences are present, 9.5% to 12% being singletons, with the ten largest covering roughly 4.9%. After removal of 6 bases from V and 0 bases from J, the junction contained 7 bases not matched to a gene. This CDR3 is 17 amino acids long. The germline V gene has CDR1 MNHEY and CDR2 SMNVEV (reference sequence). General study findings and limits: Private and CD4 specificities were missed by VDJdb matching, which favored anti-spike CD8 responses.

The specimen sequenced was whole blood. The rearrangement uses TRBV27 and TRBJ1-6, with TRBD1 matching over 8 bases. The sequence came from an adult who was a healthcare worker with PCR-confirmed SARS-CoV-2 infection or an uninfected control (not recorded which). In nucleotides, the CDR3 is TGTGCCAGCAGCGGGACAGGCAGGCGCTCCTATAATTCACCCCTCCACTTT. Translated: CASSGTGRRSYNSPLHF.